What follows are 18 T cell receptor beta chains derived from one specimen sequenced in a study of tissue T cells after allogeneic stem cell transplantation. Method: immunoSEQ multiplex PCR; TCRdb's copy keeps in-frame clones and lacks some. The sample has 5,500 to 7,500 clones; nearly 70% are singletons. The sequences come from tissue from the stomach, collected at autopsy. These receptors originate from a woman aged 18 to 49 with breast cancer.

The rearrangement joins TRBV7-3 to TRBJ2-1; D is ambiguous. V lost 2 bases and J 3 bases, leaving 8 bases between the germline ends. The CDR3 loop spans 14 amino acids. Germline CDR1 SGHTA, CDR2 FQGTGA. The chain's CDR3 is CASSLGGVYNEQFF. The CDR3 DNA sequence: TGTGCCAGCAGCTTAGGTGGGGTCTACAATGAGCAGTTCTTC.

The chain combines TRBV7-3 with TRBJ2-3, with D perhaps matching TRBD1 or TRBD2 (5 bases each). The CDR3 consists of 17 residues. Germline CDR1 is SGHTA and CDR2 is FQGTGA. V was pared by 5 bases and J by 0 bases, with 18 bases between. The CDR3 nucleotides are TGTGCCAGCAGCCAGGTGGGGGAAGAGGCTAGCACAGATACGCAGTATTTT. Amino acids: CASSQVGEEASTDTQYF.

The rearrangement links TRBV18 to TRBJ2-3; 11 bases align to TRBD2. Germline V CDR1 and CDR2: KGHSH, LQKENI. This CDR3 spans 14 amino acids. Trimming removed 4 bases from V and 5 bases from J; junction bases left unmatched: 2. The CDR3 reads CASSRGTSGDTQYF. CDR3 coding DNA: TGTGCCAGCTCACGCGGGACTAGCGGAGATACGCAGTATTTT.

This rearrangement joins TRBV18 to TRBJ2-7, with a possible D match to TRBD1 (6 bases). CDR3 size: 14 residues. CDR1 and CDR2 from the germline V gene are KGHSH and LQKENI. The V and J ends lost 2 bases and 5 bases respectively, with 13 bases between them. The CDR3 is CASSPGQGMDEQYF. The CDR3 nucleotides are TGTGCCAGCTCACCAGGTCAGGGGATGGACGAGCAGTACTTC.

The V call is TRBV9, the J call TRBJ1-4; 9 nucleotides line up with TRBD1. Germline lookup yields CDR1 SGDLS and CDR2 YYNGEE. Trimming removed 4 bases from V and 4 bases from J; junction bases left unmatched: 8. This CDR3 is 16 amino acids long. CDR3 residues: CASSSQTGGLNEKLFF. In DNA, the CDR3 is TGTGCCAGCAGCTCCCAGACAGGGGGGCTTAATGAAAAACTGTTTTTT.

This clone was observed a handful of times. J is TRBJ1-6 and V is TRBV30; 9 positions match TRBD1. The CDR3 runs to 14 residues. Germline CDR1 GTSNPN, CDR2 SVGIG (reference sequence). Trimming removed 2 bases from V and 10 bases from J; junction bases left unmatched: 6. CDR3 nucleotide sequence: TGTGCCTGGAGTACCACAGGGGGCAGGTCACCCCTCCACTTT. Protein: CAWSTTGGRSPLHF.

Note on this clone: Other DNA sequences within the sample encode an identical CDR3. The rearrangement uses TRBV12-3 or TRBV12-4 and TRBJ2-1, with D unclear. This CDR3 spans 12 amino acids. Trimming took 2 bases from V and 7 from J, leaving 6 bases between them. CDR3: CASSLRPNEQFF. In DNA form, the CDR3 reads TGTGCCAGCAGTTTAAGGCCTAATGAGCAGTTCTTC.

In DNA, the CDR3 is TGTGCCAGCAGTGCTCTGACTAGCGGGGGGGGCTCAGATACGCAGTATTTT. Encoded protein: CASSALTSGGGSDTQYF. The chain recombines TRBV2 with TRBJ2-3; 14 bases map to TRBD2. Germline CDR1 and CDR2: SNHLY and FYNNEI. V dropped 4 bases and J dropped 4; count of bases not matched to a gene: 7. This CDR3 region has 17 residues. The full variable domain, rest sourced from reference TRBV2 and TRBJ2-3, is EPEVTQTPSHQVTQMGQEVILRCVPISNHLYFYWYRQILGQKVEFLVSFYNNEISEKSEIFDDQFSVERPDGSNFTLKIRSTKLEDSAMYFCASSALTSGGGSDTQYFGPGTRLTVL.

The J gene is TRBJ2-5, the V gene TRBV5-6, with D possibly being TRBD1 or TRBD2 (5 bases each). Germline assignment: CDR1 SGHDT and CDR2 YYEEEE. This CDR3 has 17 amino acids. V was trimmed by 2 bases and J by 5 bases, leaving 22 bases between them. CDR3 amino acids: CASSLIGDPADRETQYF. CDR3 nucleotide sequence: TGTGCCAGCAGCTTAATAGGGGACCCCGCGGACCGCGAGACCCAGTACTTC.

The CDR3 nucleotides read TGTGCCATCCTCACAGGGTACACCGGGGAGCTGTTTTTT. This translates into CAILTGYTGELFF. The chain recombines TRBV12-3 or TRBV12-4 with TRBJ2-2; a weak D match, TRBD1 (6 bases). V lost 10 bases to trimming and J lost 3 bases, with 12 bases between them. The CDR3 spans 13 residues.

This clone was recorded only once. V and J are TRBV6-5 and TRBJ2-3; TRBD2 matches at 8 bases. Germline CDR1 MNHEY, CDR2 SVGAGI. CDR3 length: 15 amino acids. V shed 2 bases and J 7 bases; nucleotides not matched to a gene: 8. Written as DNA, the CDR3 is TGTGCCAGCAGTTACGGCGCGGGAGGCCGGAATACGCAGTATTTT. Translation: CASSYGAGGRNTQYF.

V gene TRBV12-3 or TRBV12-4 combines with J gene TRBJ1-5; D not resolved. Trimming pared 5 bases from V and 3 bases from J, leaving 5 bases between. CDR3 length equals 12 residues. CDR3 sequence (DNA): TGTGCCAGCAGTCAGAACAATCAGCCCCAGCATTTT. Encoded protein: CASSQNNQPQHF.

This clone came up once. The junction does not match germline at one end; this may be a read error. The chain is built from TRBV4-1 and TRBJ2-7; 8 bases agree with TRBD1. The CDR3 runs to 18 residues. Germline loops: CDR1 MGHRA, CDR2 YSYEKL. The CDR3 protein is CASSQVRTGAPRDRFLGF. CDR3 DNA sequence: TGCGCCAGCAGCCAAGTCCGGACGGGGGCACCCCGGGACAGGTTCCTTGGCTTC.

The V gene is TRBV6-2 or TRBV6-3, the J gene TRBJ1-6; D is undetermined. This CDR3 contains 12 residues. Germline V gene lookup returns CDR1 MNHEY and CDR2 SVGEGT. V lost 4 bases, J lost 8 bases, and 6 bases lay in between. Written as DNA, the CDR3 is TGTGCCAGCAGTTCCTCCGATTCACCCCTCCACTTT. This translates into CASSSSDSPLHF.

The V gene is TRBV5-1, the J gene TRBJ2-5; 7 nucleotides match TRBD2. In germline, CDR1 is SGHRS, CDR2 YFSETQ. The junction had 13 bases not matched to a gene; V was cut back by 4 bases and J by 4 bases. The CDR3 is 16 amino acids. The CDR3 region has the DNA TGCGCCAGCAGCCCGGGGAGGGGCGGGAGACGAGAGACCCAGTACTTC. Residues: CASSPGRGGRRETQYF.

The V gene is TRBV9, the J gene TRBJ2-3, with 8 bases that match TRBD2. V trimming: 0 bases; J trimming: 2 bases; junction bases outside the gene matches: 8. The CDR3 consists of 17 residues. Germline loops: CDR1 SGDLS, CDR2 YYNGEE. DNA of the CDR3: TGTGCCAGCAGCGTAGAGTCGGCGGGGGGTTTCACAGATACGCAGTATTTT. It translates to CASSVESAGGFTDTQYF. Full variable domain (remainder filled in from reference TRBV9 and TRBJ2-3): DSGVTQTPKHLITATGQRVTLRCSPRSGDLSVYWYQQSLDQGLQFLIQYYNGEERAKGNILERFSAQQFPDLHSELNLSSLELGDSALYFCASSVESAGGFTDTQYFGPGTRLTVL.

This chain links TRBV27 with TRBJ2-5; possibly TRBD1 or TRBD2 for D (7 bases each). Trimming removed 1 base from V and 5 bases from J, with 17 bases in between. This CDR3 comprises 16 residues. The V gene's germline CDR1 is MNHEY and CDR2 SMNVEV (reference sequence). DNA of the CDR3: TGTGCCAGCAGTTTATTCGTGGGAGGGGGCGAGGAGACCCAGTACTTC. Amino acids: CASSLFVGGGEETQYF.

This chain uses TRBV5-1 with TRBJ2-2; D may match TRBD1 or TRBD2 (5 bases each). Trimming left V 3 bases short and J 5 bases short, with 20 bases between. The length of the CDR3 is 17 residues. Germline V gives CDR1 SGHRS, CDR2 YFSETQ. The CDR3 protein is CASSSQAGTRETGELFF. The DNA for the CDR3 is TGCGCCAGCAGCTCCCAGGCCGGGACCAGGGAGACCGGGGAGCTGTTTTTT.